This T cell receptor (beta chain) was recorded in a study of T cell responses to AZD1222 COVID-19 vaccine. Notes on the study in general: The repertoires were collected only after the peak T cell response. Baseline serology detected seropositivity in only a handful of AZD1222 recipients.

On this clone: Its matching antigen is unknown.

CDR1 LNHDA and CDR2 SQIVND come from the germline V gene (reference sequence). V shed 2 bases and J shed 10 bases, with 12 bases lying between them. The CDR3 is 14 amino acids. TCRdb keeps only in-frame clones here, not all; method: immunoSEQ multiplex PCR. The sample lists some 100,000 clones; about 94% were seen once. The gene calls are TRBV19 and TRBJ1-6; D is unclear. Sequenced material: peripheral blood, taken 28 days after the second AZD1222 dose. The source of this sequence is an adult who received the AZD1222 COVID-19 vaccine. The CDR3 loop reads CASSIRAQESPLHF. The CDR3 bases are TGTGCCAGTAGTATAAGGGCCCAGGAGTCACCCCTCCACTTT.